Listed below are T cell receptor beta chains from one sample, sequenced in a study of cytomegalovirus exposure and HLA in healthy donors. Assay used: immunoSEQ multiplex PCR; TCRdb lists only in-frame clones, some missing. The table lists tens of thousands of clones, roughly 70% of them singletons, with around a tenth in the top ten. Input material: PBMCs. The receptors originated from a woman aged 45-59 years in good health and CMV-seropositive. The CDR3 runs from the conserved cysteine through the conserved F or W. A D gene is named only where the DNA matches it firmly. A row's size may be missing; if present it is once, few, many or a size class.

V gene	D gene	CDR3 length	clone size	J gene	CDR3 DNA	CDR3 protein
TRBV4-2	-	16	-	TRBJ2-2	TGTGCCAGCAGCGGGGGAGGGACAGGTAACACCGGGGAGCTGTTTTTT	CASSGGGTGNTGELFF
TRBV28	-	14	-	TRBJ2-3	TGTGCCAGCAGTCCTTGGGGGGTTACAGATACGCAGTATTTT	CASSPWGVTDTQYF
TRBV7-2	TRBD1	20	few	TRBJ2-6	TGTGCCAGCAGCTTAGCGGAGGGACAGGGGTTCTACTCTGGGGCCAACGTCCTGACTTTC	CASSLAEGQGFYSGANVLTF
TRBV11-3	-	14	once	TRBJ1-1	TGTGCCAGCAGCTTAGGGCCTCATAACACTGAAGCTTTCTTT	CASSLGPHNTEAFF
TRBV9	TRBD2	16	few	TRBJ2-2	TGTGCCAGCAGCCGAACTAGCGGACCGAACACCGGGGAGCTGTTTTTT	CASSRTSGPNTGELFF
TRBV18	-	14	-	TRBJ1-1	TGTGCCAGCTCACCTACAAGAATGAACACTGAAGCTTTCTTT	CASSPTRMNTEAFF
TRBV10-1	-	15	few	TRBJ2-1	TGCGCCAGCAGTGAGAGGGCAGGGGAACACAATGAGCAGTTCTTC	CASSERAGEHNEQFF
TRBV5-5	-	14	-	TRBJ1-5	TGTGCCAGCAGTTTACAGCATAGCAATCAGCCCCAGCATTTT	CASSLQHSNQPQHF
TRBV19	-	11	-	TRBJ2-1	TGTGCCAGTGGTGACAGAAATGAGCAGTTCTTC	CASGDRNEQFF
TRBV10-2	-	15	-	TRBJ1-4	TGCGCCAGCAGGGACCCGACAGCCAGGGGTGAAAAACTGTTTTTT	CASRDPTARGEKLFF
TRBV9	TRBD1	14	-	TRBJ1-2	TGTGCCAGCAGCCCAGGACAGGGCTCTTATGGCTACACCTTC	CASSPGQGSYGYTF
TRBV7-2	-	11	few	TRBJ2-5	TGTGCCAGCAGCCCATCCACGGCCCAGTACTTC	CASSPSTAQYF
TRBV14	-	14	-	TRBJ1-6	TGTGCCAGCACCCGGGGGACGAACAATTCACCCCTCCACTTT	CASTRGTNNSPLHF
TRBV5-1	TRBD1	14	once	TRBJ1-2	TGCGCCAGCAGCCAGGGGACAGCAGACTATGGCTACACCTTC	CASSQGTADYGYTF
TRBV14	-	13	once	TRBJ1-1	TGTGCCAGCAGCCCAAATCTCATGCAGGAAGCTTTCTTT	CASSPNLMQEAFF
TRBV11-2	-	15	once	TRBJ2-1	TGTGCCAGCAGCTCTGGCAGGGTGGGCTACAATGAGCAGTTCTTC	CASSSGRVGYNEQFF
TRBV28	-	17	-	TRBJ2-6	TGTGCCAGCAGTTTTCGGAAGGGGCTTAGGGGGGCCAACGTCCTGACTTTC	CASSFRKGLRGANVLTF
TRBV5-1	TRBD1	15	-	TRBJ1-1	TGCGCCAGCAGCTTGGCGACAGGGGGGATCACTGAAGCTTTCTTT	CASSLATGGITEAFF
TRBV19	-	16	-	TRBJ2-2	TGTGCCAGTAGTATCCCTTTGACAACGAACACCGGGGAGCTGTTTTTT	CASSIPLTTNTGELFF
TRBV30	-	11	-	TRBJ1-3	TGTGCCTGGAATGGGGAGTACACCATATATTTT	CAWNGEYTIYF
TRBV2	-	15	-	TRBJ1-6	TGTGCCAGCAGTGAAGCGTCGGGGAATAATTCACCCCTCCACTTT	CASSEASGNNSPLHF
TRBV19	TRBD1	14	-	TRBJ1-5	TGTGCCAGTAGTATCAGGGGGTCAGATCAGCCCCAGCATTTT	CASSIRGSDQPQHF
TRBV15	TRBD2	17	few	TRBJ2-2	TGTGCCACCAGTCAGGGACTAGCGGGGGGGCCCCCCGGGGAGCTGTTTTTT	CATSQGLAGGPPGELFF
TRBV7-2	-	14	-	TRBJ1-4	TGTGCCAGCAGCTCCAGGGTGGCTAATGAAAAACTGTTTTTT	CASSSRVANEKLFF
TRBV2	-	13	once	TRBJ2-1	TGTGCCAGCAGTCCAGGGGTTTGGAATGAGCAGTTCTTC	CASSPGVWNEQFF
TRBV30	TRBD2	15	-	TRBJ2-2	TGTGCCTGGAATCGGGCTAGCGGGAGTACCGGGGAGCTGTTTTTT	CAWNRASGSTGELFF
TRBV7-9	TRBD1	15	-	TRBJ2-7	TGTGCCAGCAGCTTAGATGGGACAGGGGCCGGCGAGCAGTACTTC	CASSLDGTGAGEQYF
TRBV7-2	TRBD1	16	-	TRBJ2-5	TGTGCCAGCAGCTACGGGACAGGTTCCAACCAAGAGACCCAGTACTTC	CASSYGTGSNQETQYF
TRBV29-1	-	14	-	TRBJ2-6	TGCAGCGCTACCCCGGGATCTGGGGCCAACGTCCTGACTTTC	CSATPGSGANVLTF
TRBV7-9	-	11	-	TRBJ2-7	TGTGCCAGCAGCCTGTCGGACGAGCAGTACTTC	CASSLSDEQYF
TRBV6-1	TRBD1	15	-	TRBJ1-2	TGTGCCAGCATCATAACCCGGGACAGGGGGCCTGGCTACACCTTC	CASIITRDRGPGYTF
TRBV6-1	TRBD1	14	-	TRBJ1-5	TGTGCCAGCCTTTTAGACAGGGAGGATCAGCCCCAGCATTTT	CASLLDREDQPQHF
TRBV19	-	12	-	TRBJ1-1	TGTGCCAGTAGTACTCCCCCCAGTGAAGCTTTCTTT	CASSTPPSEAFF
TRBV11-2	-	14	-	TRBJ1-1	TGTGCCAGCAGCTTCGCAGGGCTAAACACTGAAGCTTTCTTT	CASSFAGLNTEAFF
TRBV7-6	-	18	-	TRBJ1-1	TGTGCCAGCACCCCCGCCAAATGGGGCGGGGGGCCTTCCACTGAAGCTTTCTTT	CASTPAKWGGGPSTEAFF
TRBV7-2	-	14	few	TRBJ2-7	TGTGCCAGCAGCTCGGCCGAGCGCTCCTACGAGCAGTACTTC	CASSSAERSYEQYF